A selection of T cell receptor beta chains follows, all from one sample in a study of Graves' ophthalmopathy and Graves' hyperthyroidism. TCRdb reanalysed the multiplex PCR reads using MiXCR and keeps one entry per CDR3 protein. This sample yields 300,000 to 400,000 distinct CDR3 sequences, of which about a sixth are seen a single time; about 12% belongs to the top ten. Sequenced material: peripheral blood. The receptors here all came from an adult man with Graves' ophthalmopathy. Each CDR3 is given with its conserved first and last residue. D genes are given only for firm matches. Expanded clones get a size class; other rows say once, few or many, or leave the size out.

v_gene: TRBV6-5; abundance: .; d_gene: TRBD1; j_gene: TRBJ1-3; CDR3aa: CASSYSTGGGGNTIYF; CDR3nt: TGTGCCAGCAGTTACTCAACAGGGGGCGGTGGAAACACCATATATTTT
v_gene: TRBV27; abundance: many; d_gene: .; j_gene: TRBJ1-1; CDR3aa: CASSPMVNTEAFF; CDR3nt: TGTGCCAGCAGTCCCATGGTGAACACTGAAGCTTTCTTT
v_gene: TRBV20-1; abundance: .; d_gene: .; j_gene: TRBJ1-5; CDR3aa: CSALTRNSNQPQHF; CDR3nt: TGCAGTGCTTTAACGAGAAATAGCAATCAGCCCCAGCATTTT
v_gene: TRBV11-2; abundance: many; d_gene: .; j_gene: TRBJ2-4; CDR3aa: CASSRLSRSKNIQYF; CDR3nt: TGTGCCAGCAGCCGCCTGTCTAGGTCCAAAAACATTCAGTACTTC
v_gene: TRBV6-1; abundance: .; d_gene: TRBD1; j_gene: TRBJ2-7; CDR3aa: CASSTRTGGLDEQYF; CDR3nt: TGTGCCAGCAGTACCCGGACAGGGGGCTTGGACGAGCAGTACTTC
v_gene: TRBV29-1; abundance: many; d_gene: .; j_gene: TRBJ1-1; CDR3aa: CSVSRRNTEAFF; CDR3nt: TGCAGCGTTTCCCGCAGGAACACTGAAGCTTTCTTT
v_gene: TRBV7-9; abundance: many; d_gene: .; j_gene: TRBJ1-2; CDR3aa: CASSPTAYGYTF; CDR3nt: TGTGCCAGCAGCCCGACAGCCTATGGCTACACCTTC
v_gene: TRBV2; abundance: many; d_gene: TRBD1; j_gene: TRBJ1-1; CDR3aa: CASRRDRGPVNTEAFF; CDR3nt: TGTGCCAGCAGGCGGGACAGGGGGCCTGTGAACACTGAAGCTTTCTTT
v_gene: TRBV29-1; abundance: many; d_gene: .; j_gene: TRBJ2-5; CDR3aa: CSVGTYQETQYF; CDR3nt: TGCAGCGTTGGGACCTACCAAGAGACCCAGTACTTC
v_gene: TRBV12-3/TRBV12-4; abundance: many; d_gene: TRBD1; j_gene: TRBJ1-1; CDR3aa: CASRPDRDNTEAFF; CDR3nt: TGTGCCAGCAGGCCGGACAGGGACAACACTGAAGCTTTCTTT
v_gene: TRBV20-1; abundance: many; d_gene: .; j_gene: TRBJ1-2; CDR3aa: CSARVSDAWQHGYTF; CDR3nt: TGCAGTGCTAGAGTCTCGGACGCCTGGCAACATGGCTACACCTTC
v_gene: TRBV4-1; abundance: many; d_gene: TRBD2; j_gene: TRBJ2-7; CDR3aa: CASSQYFSGSSYEQYF; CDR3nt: TGCGCCAGCAGCCAATATTTTAGCGGGAGCTCCTACGAGCAGTACTTC
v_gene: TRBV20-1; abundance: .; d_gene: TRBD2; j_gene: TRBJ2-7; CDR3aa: CSARGETSSFPYEQYF; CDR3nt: TGCAGTGCTAGAGGCGAGACTAGCAGTTTCCCCTACGAGCAGTACTTC
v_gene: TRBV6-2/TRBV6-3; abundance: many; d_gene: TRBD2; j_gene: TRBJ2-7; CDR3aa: CASSSAPGGSHEQYF; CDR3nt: TGTGCCAGCAGTTCCGCGCCGGGAGGATCCCACGAGCAGTACTTC
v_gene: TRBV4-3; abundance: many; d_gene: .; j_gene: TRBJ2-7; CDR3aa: CASSQGHRAYEQYF; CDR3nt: TGCGCCAGCAGCCAAGGTCACAGGGCCTACGAGCAGTACTTC
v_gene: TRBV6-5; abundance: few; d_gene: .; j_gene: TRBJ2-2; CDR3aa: CASSYVEGLLTGELFF; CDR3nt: TGTGCCAGCAGTTACGTCGAGGGCCTTCTCACCGGGGAGCTGTTTTTT
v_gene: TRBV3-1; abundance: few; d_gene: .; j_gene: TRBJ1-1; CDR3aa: CASSQSNPGNMNTEAFF; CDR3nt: TGTGCCAGCAGCCAATCTAACCCCGGGAATATGAACACTGAAGCTTTCTTT
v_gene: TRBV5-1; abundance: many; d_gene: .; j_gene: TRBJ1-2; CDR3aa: CASSGLEVNYGYTF; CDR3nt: TGCGCCAGCAGCGGCCTGGAGGTTAACTATGGCTACACCTTC
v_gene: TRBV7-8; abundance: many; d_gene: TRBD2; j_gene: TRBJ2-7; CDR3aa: CASSPNLRTSGAYEQYF; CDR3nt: TGTGCCAGCAGCCCAAATTTAAGGACTAGCGGCGCCTACGAGCAGTACTTC
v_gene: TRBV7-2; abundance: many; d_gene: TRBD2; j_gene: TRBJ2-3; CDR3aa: CASSQLAGADTQYF; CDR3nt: TGTGCCAGCAGCCAACTAGCGGGGGCAGATACGCAGTATTTT
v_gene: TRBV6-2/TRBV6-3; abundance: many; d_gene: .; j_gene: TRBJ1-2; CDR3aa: CASGNPLGRPNYGYTF; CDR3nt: TGTGCCAGCGGAAACCCCCTCGGAAGACCTAACTATGGCTACACCTTC
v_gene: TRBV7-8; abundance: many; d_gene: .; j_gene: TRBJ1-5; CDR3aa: CASSPRTANQPQHF; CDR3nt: TGTGCCAGCAGCCCTAGGACGGCCAATCAGCCCCAGCATTTT
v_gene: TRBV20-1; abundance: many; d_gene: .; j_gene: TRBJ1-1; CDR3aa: CSDTNPGLNTEAFF; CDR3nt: TGCAGTGACACAAATCCTGGACTGAACACTGAAGCTTTCTTT
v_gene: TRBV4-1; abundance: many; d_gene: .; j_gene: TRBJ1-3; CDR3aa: CASSQDRNGVAGNTIYF; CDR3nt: TGCGCCAGCAGCCAAGATAGGAACGGGGTTGCTGGAAACACCATATATTTT